This paragraph reports one T cell receptor (beta chain). Its antigen is not identified. The data were obtained in a study of tumor and adjacent non-tumor tissue in lung cancer. Study observations and caveats: Normal lung showed higher cumulative top 100 clone frequency than tumor.

CDR3 size: 14 residues. Trimming took off 8 bases at V and 6 bases at J, with 20 bases between the two ends. Germline V gives CDR1 ENHRY, CDR2 SYGVKD. RNA was extracted from bulk tissue without any cell sorting. A modified ARM-PCR protocol with three rounds of nested PCR amplified TCRbeta. TCRdb re-analysed the multiplex PCR reads in MiXCR, keeping a single row per CDR3 protein. The sample lists tens of thousands of distinct CDR3 sequences; approximately 70% were seen once. V is TRBV10-3 and J is TRBJ2-7, with unresolved D. The sequence was collected from a man aged 60 to 69 with non-small cell lung cancer. Material: lung tumor tissue. Written as DNA, the CDR3 is TGTGCCATCGGTGGCCAGAAAGGGTTGATCGAGCAGTACTTC. It yields the protein CAIGGQKGLIEQYF.